The source of this T cell receptor beta chain is a study of persistence of HIV-infected CD4 T cells. As regards this clone: Its cognate antigen is unknown.

The immunoSEQ assay was version 4, run in survey mode. Template was genomic DNA at about 10 ng/uL, with up to roughly 1 ug used per sample. This table comes from immunoSEQ multiplex PCR, and its TCRdb copy is limited to in-frame clones, with some not included. The sample consists of around 24,000 clones, under 80% of them appearing once. The germline V and J ends were trimmed by 2 bases and 3 bases, with 7 bases remaining between them. Germline CDR1 SGHTA, CDR2 FQGNSA. The CDR3 contains 14 residues. Overlapping HIV-1 Gag 15-mer peptides at around 1 ug per peptide per mL were used. CD4+ T cells upregulating both CD40 ligand and CD69 were sorted as responding cells. These HIV-1-infected adults initiated suppressive ART in chronic infection. Study findings and constraints: CMV- and Gag-responding cells had lower TCRbeta richness than CD3/CD28-responding cells.

V and J are TRBV7-2 and TRBJ2-2; D is perhaps TRBD1 or TRBD2 (5 bases each). The TCR sequence derives from an adult man with HIV who was CMV-seropositive. The material sequenced was CD4+ T cells sorted from PBMCs after approximately 18-hour stimulation, taken from a patient who received antiretroviral therapy. CDR3 protein: CASSLQGDTGELFF. For the CDR3, the DNA is TGTGCCAGCAGCTTACAGGGAGACACCGGGGAGCTGTTTTTT.